These 11 T cell receptor beta chains share one sample of origin, sequenced in a study of blood T cell repertoires in COVID-19. Measured with immunoSEQ multiplex PCR; TCRdb has only the in-frame clones, and not every one. The sample lists approximately 230,000 clones; approximately 89% were seen once. The specimen was peripheral blood. All receptors derive from a woman aged 25 to 45 with COVID-19, enrolled during active disease.

The chain uses TRBV28 and TRBJ1-1; TRBD1 is a possible D gene (5 bases). The CDR3 has 14 amino acids. V was trimmed by 5 bases and J by 10 bases, leaving 20 bases between them. The germline gives CDR1 MDHEN, CDR2 SYDVKM. The CDR3 protein is CASSLHAVGGRAFF. In nucleotides, the CDR3 is TGTGCCAGCAGTCTCCATGCAGTGGGGGGAAGAGCTTTCTTT.

The chain joins TRBV19 to TRBJ1-4; D uncertain. CDR1 and CDR2 from the germline V gene are LNHDA and SQIVND (reference sequence). The CDR3 consists of 15 residues. V lost 5 bases and J 3 bases, leaving 13 bases between the germline ends. DNA of the CDR3: TGTGCCAGTAGTGAACTCGAGGGTGCTAATGAAAAACTGTTTTTT. This gives the protein CASSELEGANEKLFF.

The V and J genes are TRBV7-2 and TRBJ2-1; 8 bases fit TRBD2. Germline values: CDR1 SGHTA, CDR2 FQGNSA. V lost 2 bases and J lost 3; bases outside the gene matches: 6. The CDR3 is 16 amino acids. The DNA for the CDR3 is TGTGCCAGCAGCTTACTCGGGGGGGCGGGCTACAATGAGCAGTTCTTC. Translating it yields CASSLLGGAGYNEQFF. Combining the CDR3 with reference TRBV7-2 and TRBJ2-1 gives the whole variable domain GAGVSQSPSNKVTEKGKDVELRCDPISGHTALYWYRQSLGQGLEFLIYFQGNSAPDKSGLPSDRFSAERTGGSVSTLTIQRTQQEDSAVYLCASSLLGGAGYNEQFFGPGTRLTVL.

This chain links TRBV24-1 with TRBJ2-5; 8 nucleotides line up with TRBD1. Trimming cost V 3 bases and J 3 bases; bases outside gene matches: 2. The CDR3 sequence is 14 residues long. Germline CDR1 reads KGHDR; CDR2 reads SFDVKD. The CDR3 DNA follows: TGTGCCACCAGTGATGGGGGACAGGAAGAGACCCAGTACTTC. It translates to CATSDGGQEETQYF.

The V call is TRBV6-5, the J call TRBJ2-4, with TRBD2 matching 9 bases. CDR1 is MNHEY, CDR2 SVGAGI, per germline. Trimming took 5 bases from V and 6 from J; bases not matched to a gene: 8. CDR3 size: 15 residues. The DNA for the CDR3 is TGTGCCAGCAGTACCGGGACTAGCAGGACAAACATTCAGTACTTC. This sequence encodes CASSTGTSRTNIQYF.

V gene TRBV7-8 combines with J gene TRBJ1-6; 9 bases align to TRBD1. J lost 8 bases, V lost 3 bases, and 5 bases had no gene match. Germline CDR1 and CDR2: SGHVS and FQNEAQ. The CDR3 runs 15 residues. The CDR3 nucleotides are TGTGCCAGCAGCTTTTCGGGACAGGGACATTCACCCCTCCACTTT. Encoded protein: CASSFSGQGHSPLHF.

The rearrangement uses TRBV28 and TRBJ1-1; tentative D call: TRBD1 (5 bases). The germline V gene encodes CDR1 MDHEN and CDR2 SYDVKM. The CDR3 covers 16 residues. The V end was cut by 0 bases, the J end by 0 bases, with 11 bases between. The CDR3 coding sequence is TGTGCCAGCAGTTTATGGGGGAGGGGATTGAACACTGAAGCTTTCTTT. Its translation is CASSLWGRGLNTEAFF.

The chain joins TRBV28 to TRBJ1-3, with D unclear. The ends were cut back, 5 bases at V and 0 bases at J, with 20 bases in the middle. Germline CDR1 MDHEN, CDR2 SYDVKM. The CDR3 totals 18 residues. The CDR3 sequence is CASSLPLGFGGSGNTIYF. The DNA of the CDR3 is TGTGCCAGCAGTCTCCCCTTGGGTTTCGGAGGCTCTGGAAACACCATATATTTT.

This chain uses TRBV28 with TRBJ1-3; tentatively, D is TRBD1 (5 bases). Trimming took off 4 bases at V and 2 bases at J, with 24 bases between the two ends. Germline assignment: CDR1 MDHEN and CDR2 SYDVKM. This CDR3 spans 19 amino acids. CDR3 nucleotides: TGTGCCAGCAGTTCGGAATTGGTGGGAGGGGCCCTTCCTGGAAACACCATATATTTT. Translating gives CASSSELVGGALPGNTIYF.

The J gene is TRBJ2-5, the V gene TRBV28; the match to TRBD1 covers 8 bases. Trimming at V came to 3 bases and at J to 1 base, leaving 7 bases not matched to a gene. CDR3 size: 16 residues. Germline V gene data show CDR1 as MDHEN and CDR2 as SYDVKM. CDR3 amino acids: CASSLGRTGTQETQYF. DNA of the CDR3: TGTGCCAGCAGTTTGGGAAGGACAGGGACCCAAGAGACCCAGTACTTC.

The V call is TRBV9, the J call TRBJ2-1; TRBD2 aligns across 7 bases. This CDR3 is 14 amino acids long. In germline, CDR1 is SGDLS, CDR2 YYNGEE. V shed 2 bases, J shed 5 bases, and the junction held 4 bases outside the gene matches. The chain's CDR3 is CASSVGEGHNEQFF. The DNA for the CDR3 is TGTGCCAGCAGCGTGGGGGAGGGGCACAATGAGCAGTTCTTC.